This TCR beta chain was obtained from a study of T cells in Graves' hyperthyroidism and ophthalmopathy. This clonotype was counted many times. Template material for amplifying TCR beta CDR3 regions consisted of RNA transcripts. First-round RT-PCR of the TCR CDR3 relied on the HTBI primer set. TCRdb fed the multiplex PCR reads into MiXCR, producing one record per CDR3 protein. The sample shows 250,000 or so distinct CDR3 sequences, about 15% of them seen only once. V was shortened by 1 base and J by 2 bases, with 2 bases between the two germline ends. CDR1 is DFQATT, CDR2 SNEGSKA, per germline (reference sequence). CDR3 length: 11 amino acids.

Sequenced input: blood. The TCR comes from a woman aged 18-35 years with Graves' ophthalmopathy. This chain links TRBV20-1 with TRBJ1-1; D unclear. CDR3: CSARGNTEAFF. The CDR3 region has the DNA TGCAGTGCTAGAGGAAACACTGAAGCTTTCTTT.